A selection of T cell receptor beta chains follows, all from one sample in a study of human T cells and chemical hapten exposure. TCRdb re-called the RACE reads with MiXCR, one entry per CDR3 protein. The sample shows around 120,000 distinct CDR3 sequences, less than 15% of them seen only once. The sample in question was whole blood, obtained in connection with sensitization to the hapten diphenylcyclopropenone (DPC). Receptor source: a woman aged 18-35 years with alopecia areata. Some clones in this sample may be carry-over from other donors' samples. Both conserved end residues are part of each CDR3. D genes are given only for firm matches. Expanded clones get a size class; other rows say once, few or many, or leave the size out.

V	size	length	J	D	DNA	CDR3
TRBV27	few	13	TRBJ2-7	NA	TGTGCCAGCAGCTGGTCGGGGGACTACGAGCAGTACTTC	CASSWSGDYEQYF
TRBV5-4	NA	17	TRBJ2-1	TRBD1	TGTGCCAGCAGCTTGATTGTCGGGACAGGGTTCCACAATGAGCAGTTCTTC	CASSLIVGTGFHNEQFF
TRBV4-3	NA	13	TRBJ2-1	NA	TGCGCCAGCAGCATTCGACAGGGAGGTGAGCAGTTCTTC	CASSIRQGGEQFF
TRBV11-2	many	17	TRBJ1-6	TRBD1	TGTGCCAGCAGCCCCCCGGACAGGGGGCAACAGGGTTCACCCCTCCACTTT	CASSPPDRGQQGSPLHF
TRBV13	few	18	TRBJ2-2	TRBD1	TGTGCCAGCAGCTTAAGGGGACAGTCGAGGCGGAACACCGGGGAGCTGTTTTTT	CASSLRGQSRRNTGELFF
TRBV20-1	many	13	TRBJ1-2	TRBD1	TGCAGTGCAACCAGGGGGCCGGACTATGGCTACACCTTC	CSATRGPDYGYTF
TRBV11-2	NA	13	TRBJ2-7	TRBD1	TGTGCCAGCAGCCTGGGGACAGTCTACGAGCAGTACTTC	CASSLGTVYEQYF
TRBV7-2	NA	17	TRBJ2-1	TRBD2	TGTGCCAGCAGCCCCGGACTAGCGGGGGGGAAATACAATGAGCAGTTCTTC	CASSPGLAGGKYNEQFF
TRBV12-3/TRBV12-4	NA	12	TRBJ1-2	NA	TGTGCCAGCAGTTTAGACATTTATGGCTACACCTTC	CASSLDIYGYTF
TRBV7-9	NA	16	TRBJ2-3	TRBD1	TGTGCCAGCAGCCCCAGCCGGGACAGGGGGCCAGATACGCAGTATTTT	CASSPSRDRGPDTQYF
TRBV29-1	NA	12	TRBJ2-7	TRBD1	TGCAGCGTTGGGAACAGGGGGTACGAGCAGTACTTC	CSVGNRGYEQYF
TRBV12-3/TRBV12-4	NA	12	TRBJ1-5	NA	TGTGCCACATCTACTGGGAATCAGCCCCAGCATTTT	CATSTGNQPQHF
TRBV29-1	NA	17	TRBJ2-3	NA	TGCAGCGTTGAACCGTGGAGCGACGGGGTGTCGACAGATACGCAGTATTTT	CSVEPWSDGVSTDTQYF
TRBV29-1	NA	13	TRBJ2-5	TRBD1	TGCAGCGTCGGGACAGGGGTAAGGGAGACCCAGTACTTC	CSVGTGVRETQYF
TRBV6-2/TRBV6-3	many	13	TRBJ1-6	NA	TGTGCCAGCTGCCTAGTAGGTAATTCACCCCTCCACTTT	CASCLVGNSPLHF
TRBV2	NA	15	TRBJ1-1	NA	TGTGCCAGCAGTGCCTCTATAAGAGCGAACACTGAAGCTTTCTTT	CASSASIRANTEAFF
TRBV20-1	few	13	TRBJ1-1	NA	TGCAGTGCGACCGGGACAAGTGACACTGAAGCTTTCTTT	CSATGTSDTEAFF
TRBV11-2	many	15	TRBJ2-3	NA	TGTGCCAGCAGCTTAGGGCCGGGTCCGACCGATACGCAGTATTTT	CASSLGPGPTDTQYF
TRBV19	many	12	TRBJ2-7	NA	TGTGCCAGTAGTATACAGGGCTACGAGCAGTACTTC	CASSIQGYEQYF
TRBV6-5	few	14	TRBJ1-2	NA	TGTGCCAGCAGGCCGGGTCAAGAGGGCTATGGCTACACCTTC	CASRPGQEGYGYTF
TRBV4-3	few	16	TRBJ1-2	NA	TGCGCCAGCAGCCAAGACCTAGGACAAGCCTCATATGGCTACACCTTC	CASSQDLGQASYGYTF
TRBV5-1	few	16	TRBJ2-1	NA	TGCGCCAGCAGCTTGGCGACAGCTACCTTATGGGGTGAGCAGTTCTTC	CASSLATATLWGEQFF
TRBV11-3	NA	16	TRBJ2-5	TRBD2	TGTGCCAGCAGCTTAGAGTCTAGCGGGGGCCAAGAGACCCAGTACTTC	CASSLESSGGQETQYF
TRBV4-3	NA	14	TRBJ2-7	NA	TGCGCCAGCAGCCCCTCCAGGGTCGGTTACGAGCAGTACTTC	CASSPSRVGYEQYF
TRBV7-9	few	15	TRBJ2-7	TRBD1	TGTGCCAGCAGCCACCCGGACAGGGGGCAATACGAGCAGTACTTC	CASSHPDRGQYEQYF
TRBV6-1	few	14	TRBJ2-1	NA	TGTGCCAGCAGCCAAAATTGGGTAGTCAATGAGCAGTTCTTC	CASSQNWVVNEQFF
TRBV5-1	NA	16	TRBJ2-3	TRBD2	TGCGCCAGCAGCTGGAGGACTAGCGGGGGGTCAGATACGCAGTATTTT	CASSWRTSGGSDTQYF
TRBV6-6	many	13	TRBJ2-7	NA	TGTGCCAGCAGTGAATGGACAGCGTACGAGCAGTACTTC	CASSEWTAYEQYF
TRBV5-6	many	15	TRBJ2-7	NA	TGTGCCAGCAGCTTGGGACAGGCCAGCTCCTACGAGCAGTACTTC	CASSLGQASSYEQYF
TRBV11-3	many	14	TRBJ2-5	TRBD1	TGTGCCAGCAGCTCCGGACAGGGTTCCGAGACCCAGTACTTC	CASSSGQGSETQYF
TRBV6-1	NA	16	TRBJ2-3	NA	TGTGCCAGCAGTTCCTTGTCCGGCAATCCGACAGATACGCAGTATTTT	CASSSLSGNPTDTQYF
TRBV18	many	14	TRBJ1-1	NA	TGTGCCAGCTCACCCCTCACAAGGAACACTGAAGCTTTCTTT	CASSPLTRNTEAFF
TRBV20-1	few	14	TRBJ2-3	NA	TGCAGTGCTAGAGAGCCAAACGGGACAGATACGCAGTATTTT	CSAREPNGTDTQYF
TRBV15	few	16	TRBJ2-1	TRBD2	TGTGCCACCAGCAGAGATGGAACTAGCGGAGCGAATGAGCAGTTCTTC	CATSRDGTSGANEQFF
TRBV6-5	NA	15	TRBJ2-3	NA	TGTGCCAGCAGTTACAAGTGGAGTAACACAGATACGCAGTATTTT	CASSYKWSNTDTQYF
TRBV5-4	once	15	TRBJ2-2	NA	TGTGCCAGCAGCCCTGGCGGCTTGAACACCGGGGAGCTGTTTTTT	CASSPGGLNTGELFF
TRBV12-3/TRBV12-4	few	16	TRBJ2-3	NA	TGTGCCAGCACTCCCCTCCGGACGGGGAACACAGATACGCAGTATTTT	CASTPLRTGNTDTQYF
TRBV29-1	NA	13	TRBJ2-6	NA	TGCAGCGTTGGGGTCTCTGGGGCCAACGTCCTGACTTTC	CSVGVSGANVLTF
TRBV7-8	few	15	TRBJ1-5	NA	TGTGCCAGCAGCTTAGGGAGGGCTGGGGCTCAGCCCCAGCATTTT	CASSLGRAGAQPQHF
TRBV6-4	many	13	TRBJ2-2	NA	TGTGCCAGCAGTGACAGGGACACCGGGGAGCTGTTTTTT	CASSDRDTGELFF
TRBV20-1	few	13	TRBJ2-7	NA	TGCAGTGCTAGTTGGACAGTCAACTACGAGCAGTACTTC	CSASWTVNYEQYF
TRBV18	many	13	TRBJ2-7	TRBD1	TGTGCCAGCTCACCGGACAGGGACTACGAGCAGTACTTC	CASSPDRDYEQYF
TRBV7-2	many	14	TRBJ1-3	TRBD1	TGTGCCAGCAACCATGGGACAGGGGGAAACACCATATATTTT	CASNHGTGGNTIYF
TRBV20-1	many	14	TRBJ1-6	NA	TGCAGTGCTAGAGGTCAGGGTAAATTCTCACCCCTCCACTTT	CSARGQGKFSPLHF
TRBV9	few	13	TRBJ1-1	NA	TGTGCCAGCAGCAGGACTTGGGGCACTGAAGCTTTCTTT	CASSRTWGTEAFF
TRBV13	many	14	TRBJ1-1	NA	TGTGCCAGCAGCTTAGGACAGGGTGGGACTGAAGCTTTCTTT	CASSLGQGGTEAFF